Below are 24 T cell receptor beta chains sequenced from a single sample in a study of OX40 agonist ivuxolimab in advanced cancers. Receptor amplification or capture employed the immunoSEQ multiplex PCR assay. Imported from immuneACCESS, the table was reduced by TCRdb to in-frame sequences with V and J called. These copies leave out some clones; in studies compared against another copy, an unresolved V gene accounts for under half, and the cause of the remainder is not known. The sample has roughly 70,000 clones on record, approximately 80% of them singletons. The ten biggest clones cover under 1.2% of the sample. Sample: CD4+ or CD8+ T cells sorted from blood, taken in a trial of the OX40 agonist ivuxolimab. These receptors came from an adult with an advanced solid tumor such as melanoma, head and neck, liver or kidney cancer.

The chain joins TRBV11-1 to TRBJ2-3; 8 bases line up with TRBD2. CDR1 is SGHAT and CDR2 is FQDESV in the germline V gene (reference sequence). The junction had 6 bases not matched to a gene; V was cut back by 2 bases and J by 2 bases. The CDR3 has 16 amino acids. In DNA, the CDR3 is TGTGCCAGCAGCTTACAGGGCGGGGGGTACACAGATACGCAGTATTTT. It specifies CASSLQGGGYTDTQYF.

The chain links TRBV5-4 to TRBJ1-1; D gene uncertain. CDR1 SGHNT and CDR2 YYREEE come from the germline V gene (reference sequence). Trimming took 4 bases from V and 3 from J, leaving 16 bases between them. The CDR3 length is 15 residues. This CDR3 is CASSPGSTKDTEAFF. CDR3 bases: TGTGCCAGCAGCCCCGGGTCTACGAAGGACACTGAAGCTTTCTTT.

V usage is TRBV7-2 and J usage is TRBJ2-5; D not resolved. CDR1 is SGHTA, CDR2 FQGNSA, per germline. This CDR3 has 13 amino acids. The ends were cut back, 7 bases at V and 4 bases at J, with 13 bases in the middle. The CDR3 sequence: CASTPLSRETQYF. CDR3 DNA: TGTGCCAGCACTCCACTGAGTAGAGAGACCCAGTACTTC.

This clone was found once. The chain couples TRBV30 to TRBJ1-2; 7 nucleotides line up with TRBD1. After removal of 4 bases from V and 8 bases from J, the junction contained 16 bases not matched to a gene. The germline CDR1 and CDR2 sequences are GTSNPN and SVGIG (reference sequence). The CDR3 spans 15 residues. In nucleotides, the CDR3 is TGTGCCTGGATGAGGTTTTACAGGGGTGGAGACGGCTACACCTTC. It yields the protein CAWMRFYRGGDGYTF.

The genes are TRBV28 and TRBJ2-5; 9 bases match TRBD1. This CDR3 is built from 15 residues. Germline CDR1 MDHEN, CDR2 SYDVKM. Trimming cost V 6 bases and J 8 bases; bases outside gene matches: 13. The CDR3 coding sequence is TGTGCCAGCAGGCCTCAGAAACCGGGACAGGGTACCCAGTACTTC. Translating gives CASRPQKPGQGTQYF.

This clone was counted a few times. The V gene is TRBV6-5, the J gene TRBJ2-7, with D possibly being TRBD1 (5 bases). V lost 6 bases, J lost 1 base, and 13 bases lay in between. Germline-derived CDR1 and CDR2 are MNHEY and SVGAGI. The CDR3 is 14 residues long. The CDR3 reads CASRMTEMSYEQYF. The CDR3, as DNA: TGTGCCAGCAGGATGACAGAGATGTCCTACGAGCAGTACTTC.

In its sample, this clone was seen once. The rearrangement joins TRBV5-6 to TRBJ2-1; 7 bases are a match to TRBD1. This CDR3 has 16 amino acids. Germline lookup yields CDR1 SGHDT and CDR2 YYEEEE. The trim removed 0 bases at V and 5 bases at J, leaving 8 bases unmatched. DNA of the CDR3: TGTGCCAGCAGCTTGGTTCAGCTGGACAGGAACAATGAGCAGTTCTTC. Its protein is CASSLVQLDRNNEQFF.

The CDR3 bases are TGTGCCAGCAGCATATATCGATTACCGGGCTTCGGAGGAGCTAACTATGGCTACACCTTC. Its protein product is CASSIYRLPGFGGANYGYTF. This chain connects TRBV7-8 to TRBJ1-2, with D uncertain. The CDR3 sequence is 20 residues long. Trimming took off 5 bases at V and 0 bases at J, with 28 bases between the two ends. Germline CDR1 is SGHVS and CDR2 is FQNEAQ.

There are a few counts of this clone. The rearrangement joins TRBV5-6 to TRBJ1-1; D is uncertain. The CDR3 runs 14 residues. V shed 4 bases and J shed 0 bases, with 10 bases lying between them. Per the germline V gene, CDR1 is SGHDT and CDR2 is YYEEEE. In nucleotides, the CDR3 is TGTGCCAGCAGCCGAGGACGGCTGAACACTGAAGCTTTCTTT. The encoded protein is CASSRGRLNTEAFF.

The V gene is TRBV9, the J gene TRBJ2-1; a possible D gene is TRBD2 (5 bases). CDR1 and CDR2 (germline): SGDLS, YYNGEE. Trimming removed 7 bases at V and 8 bases at J, with 16 bases between. The CDR3 is 13 residues long. CDR3 protein: CASGLAVGDEQFF. CDR3 bases: TGTGCCAGCGGGCTAGCAGTTGGCGATGAGCAGTTCTTC.

This clone was detected only a few times. This chain connects TRBV19 to TRBJ2-7; D call uncertain. Germline V lookup: CDR1 LNHDA, CDR2 SQIVND (reference sequence). V gave up 4 bases and J gave up 0 bases, with 13 bases separating them. This CDR3 region has 15 residues. The CDR3 region is CASSTPQEASYEQYF. The DNA for the CDR3 is TGTGCCAGTAGTACCCCTCAGGAAGCCTCCTACGAGCAGTACTTC.

Here the CDR3 reads CASSGPGQGRYEQYF. The CDR3 nucleotides are TGCGCCAGCAGTGGGCCGGGACAGGGGAGGTACGAGCAGTACTTC. The V and J genes are TRBV10-1 and TRBJ2-7; the match to TRBD1 covers 10 bases. Germline V lookup: CDR1 WNHNN, CDR2 SYGVQD (reference sequence). V was pared by 4 bases and J by 4 bases, with 7 bases of the junction left unmatched. The CDR3 runs 15 residues.

The V gene is TRBV28, the J gene TRBJ2-7; tentative D call: TRBD1 (5 bases). V was trimmed by 1 base and J by 6 bases, leaving 19 bases between them. The CDR3 has 16 residues. Germline lookup yields CDR1 MDHEN and CDR2 SYDVKM. The CDR3 reads CASSLFATGRPSEQYF. CDR3 sequence (DNA): TGTGCCAGCAGTTTATTCGCCACAGGCCGTCCAAGCGAGCAGTACTTC.

The rearrangement links TRBV27 to TRBJ1-1; no clear D. CDR3 length: 18 residues. CDR1 MNHEY and CDR2 SMNVEV come from the germline V gene (reference sequence). Trimming cost V 3 bases and J 0 bases, with 20 bases left between them. The CDR3 DNA follows: TGTGCCAGCAGTTTTCGGCCCAGGACGGCGAGCATGAACACTGAAGCTTTCTTT. It codes for CASSFRPRTASMNTEAFF.

The rearrangement uses TRBV5-5 and TRBJ1-1; D is unresolved. Trimming took 3 bases from V and 4 from J, leaving 13 bases between them. This CDR3 region has 14 residues. Per germline, CDR1 SGHKS and CDR2 YYEKEE (reference sequence). Written as DNA, the CDR3 is TGTGCCAGCAGCTCGGCTTTTGTAGTCACTGAAGCTTTCTTT. Its protein product is CASSSAFVVTEAFF.

The V gene is TRBV19, the J gene TRBJ2-3, with 7 bases lining up with TRBD2. The CDR3 covers 16 residues. Germline V gene data show CDR1 as LNHDA and CDR2 as SQIVND (reference sequence). Trimming at V came to 2 bases and at J to 0 bases, leaving 5 bases not matched to a gene. The CDR3 here is CASSIFNGGSTDTQYF. The CDR3 DNA follows: TGTGCCAGTAGTATATTCAACGGGGGGAGCACAGATACGCAGTATTTT.

The chain employs TRBV2 and TRBJ1-4, with TRBD1 matching 11 bases. This CDR3 comprises 15 residues. CDR1 and CDR2 from the germline V gene are SNHLY and FYNNEI. Trimming cost V 6 bases and J 7 bases; bases outside gene matches: 7. The CDR3 nucleotides are TGTGCCAGCAGGCGGGGACAGGGGGGCGGTGAAAAACTGTTTTTT. It encodes CASRRGQGGGEKLFF.

This clone was recorded a few times. V is TRBV5-6 and J is TRBJ2-1; TRBD2 is a possible D gene (6 bases). CDR1 is SGHDT, CDR2 YYEEEE, per germline. Deletions cut 1 base from V and 0 bases from J, with 11 bases between. CDR3 length: 16 residues. The CDR3 nucleotides are TGTGCCAGCAGCTTGAGGCGGAGGGGCTCCTACAATGAGCAGTTCTTC. It codes for CASSLRRRGSYNEQFF. Full variable domain (missing parts from reference TRBV5-6 and TRBJ2-1): DAGVTQSPTHLIKTRGQQVTLRCSPKSGHDTVSWYQQALGQGPQFIFQYYEEEERQRGNFPDRFSGHQFPNYSSELNVNALLLGDSALYLCASSLRRRGSYNEQFFGPGTRLTVL.

The chain uses TRBV6-4 and TRBJ2-7; maybe TRBD2 (7 bases). The CDR3 length is 15 residues. Germline loops: CDR1 MRHNA, CDR2 SNTAGT. V was pared by 7 bases and J by 2 bases, with 18 bases between. CDR3 region: CASTSPGGGAYEQYF. The CDR3 bases are TGTGCCAGCACCTCCCCGGGGGGCGGAGCCTACGAGCAGTACTTC.

The chain combines TRBV5-1 with TRBJ2-7; 7 positions match TRBD2. The CDR3 has 13 amino acids. The J segment lost 7 bases and the V segment lost 3 bases, leaving 7 bases of the junction unmatched. Germline V gene data show CDR1 as SGHRS and CDR2 as YFSETQ. As DNA, the CDR3 is TGCGCCAGCAGCTCACCGGGAGGAACGGAGCAGTACTTC. This encodes CASSSPGGTEQYF. The variable domain in full, with the rest retrieved from reference TRBV5-1 and TRBJ2-7, is KAGVTQTPRYLIKTRGQQVTLSCSPISGHRSVSWYQQTPGQGLQFLFEYFSETQRNKGNFPGRFSGRQFSNSRSEMNVSTLELGDSALYLCASSSPGGTEQYFGPGTRLTVT.

This sequence joins TRBV5-6 and TRBJ2-2; maybe TRBD1 (6 bases). Germline assignment: CDR1 SGHDT and CDR2 YYEEEE. This CDR3 spans 13 amino acids. V lost 4 bases and J 5 bases, leaving 9 bases between the germline ends. CDR3 sequence reads: CASSLQGTGELFF. The CDR3 bases are TGTGCCAGCAGCCTTCAGGGGACCGGGGAGCTGTTTTTT.

The rearrangement links TRBV7-9 to TRBJ2-5, with TRBD1 identical over 8 bases. CDR1 is SEHNR, CDR2 FQNEAQ, per germline (reference sequence). Germline trimming cut 4 bases from V and 1 base from J; bases unmatched to any gene: 8. This CDR3 comprises 16 residues. CDR3 amino acids: CASSYRQGSGQETQYF. CDR3 DNA sequence: TGTGCCAGCAGCTACCGACAGGGGTCAGGCCAAGAGACCCAGTACTTC.

This clone was counted once. The rearrangement uses TRBV7-2 and TRBJ1-4; D is ambiguous. Germline CDR1 reads SGHTA; CDR2 reads FQGNSA. The CDR3 runs 15 residues. With 2 bases removed from V and 8 bases from J, the gap between germline ends came to 15 bases. The CDR3 DNA reads TGTGCCAGCAGCTTAAGGACGGCCCAAAACGAAAAACTGTTTTTT. Amino acids: CASSLRTAQNEKLFF.

V gene TRBV28 combines with J gene TRBJ1-2; no reliable D call. The CDR3 is made up of 12 amino acids. CDR1 MDHEN and CDR2 SYDVKM come from the germline V gene. The germline V and J ends were trimmed by 1 base and 8 bases, with 8 bases remaining between them. CDR3: CASSLLTEGYTF. The DNA for the CDR3 is TGTGCCAGCAGTTTATTAACAGAGGGCTACACCTTC.